This TCR beta chain was found in a study of T cell repertoires and leukemia-associated antigens. Study-wide points: Expanded clones' antigen specificity and function were not directly tested.

One entry per CDR3 protein, called by TCRdb with MiXCR from the 5' RACE reads. This table holds 13,000 to 15,000 distinct CDR3 sequences, approximately 39% found once. Trimming stripped 1 base from V and 4 bases from J, with 5 bases between. The length of the CDR3 is 13 residues. Germline loops: CDR1 LNHNV, CDR2 YYDKDF (reference sequence). Within the sample, this clonotype is medium-sized (0.01 to 0.1%). Antigen unknown. This chain connects TRBV15 to TRBJ1-5; D gene uncertain. The clonotype comes from a female donor in good health. The sample taken for sequencing was CD3+ T cells sorted from blood and cultured. In DNA, the CDR3 is TGTGCCACCAGCAGAGGTTTGAATCAGCCCCAGCATTTT. Its protein product is CATSRGLNQPQHF.